This TCR beta chain was found in a study of cytomegalovirus exposure and HLA in healthy donors. The PCR made use of 60 Vbeta and 13 Jbeta primers. The method was immunoSEQ multiplex PCR; TCRdb's version includes in-frame clones alone and lacks a portion of them. The profile covers 150,000 to 200,000 clones, with around four fifths appearing a single time and 1.5% to 2% taken by the ten largest. Germline V gene data show CDR1 as SGHRS and CDR2 as YFSETQ. There are 14 residues in the CDR3. Deletions cut 6 bases from V and 4 bases from J, with 16 bases between. The chain joins TRBV5-1 to TRBJ1-1; D gene ambiguous. Sample: PBMCs. The receptor was derived from a woman aged 25-40 years in good health and CMV-seronegative. The CDR3 loop is CASKLEGLVTEAFF. The CDR3 DNA is TGCGCCAGCAAACTAGAGGGTCTCGTCACTGAAGCTTTCTTT. Filled out from reference TRBV5-1 and TRBJ1-1, the complete variable domain reads KAGVTQTPRYLIKTRGQQVTLSCSPISGHRSVSWYQQTPGQGLQFLFEYFSETQRNKGNFPGRFSGRQFSNSRSEMNVSTLELGDSALYLCASKLEGLVTEAFFGQGTRLTVV.